This T cell receptor beta chain was obtained from a study of blood T cells in healthy people across ages. Isolating PBMCs gave at least 6 million of these cells per sample. Combining a sample-barcoded 5' primer with a J-beta primer mix, a second PCR ran for roughly 7 to 12 cycles. Each TCR beta cDNA got a 12-nucleotide random molecular identifier. In TCRdb, the 5' RACE reads were re-called with MiXCR into one record per CDR3 protein. The sample carries approximately 800,000 distinct CDR3 sequences, about three fifths recorded once. Points from the study as a whole: Higher diversity, along with more naive CD4+ cells, distinguished long-lived donors from aged donors. Age advanced and TCR beta diversity per million T cells fell, roughly linearly.

Note on this clonotype: Its specificity is unknown.

Trimming stripped 1 base from V and 4 bases from J, with 13 bases between. Germline assignment: CDR1 SGHTA and CDR2 FQGNSA. There are 16 residues in the CDR3. Sample: blood. The V and J genes are TRBV7-2 and TRBJ1-4; D not resolved. This receptor was identified in a man aged 25 to 40 in good health. DNA for the CDR3: TGTGCCAGCAGCTTAGGACCGCCCGTAAATAATGAAAAACTGTTTTTT. Translating it yields CASSLGPPVNNEKLFF.